This T cell receptor (beta chain) was observed in a study of cytomegalovirus exposure and HLA in healthy donors. Study summary: Around 79 million unique TCRs, all from HLA-typed donors, were included in an early release of the data. Overall study findings and caveats: Rarity characterized most TCR sequences, yet some public TCRs appeared in many donors.

Though probably carrying unrecorded immune exposures, donors were nominally healthy at sampling. 13 Jbeta primers and 60 Vbeta primers were used for the PCR. Repertoires were generated with immunoSEQ multiplex PCR, while TCRdb's copy carries only in-frame clones and drops some. The sample consists of about 120,000 clones, 60% to 85% of them appearing once. Regarding this clone: Its target is unknown.

Sequenced material: PBMCs. The TCR comes from a female donor in good health and CMV-seronegative.

This chain's CDR3 is CAWSTAGGSRTQYF. The CDR3, as DNA: TGTGCCTGGAGTACGGCGGGGGGGAGTCGGACCCAGTACTTC. The J gene is TRBJ2-5, the V gene TRBV30; 9 nucleotides line up with TRBD2. Germline loops: CDR1 GTSNPN, CDR2 SVGIG (reference sequence). The CDR3 is 14 amino acids. V shed 2 bases and J 7 bases; nucleotides not matched to a gene: 8. The entire variable domain, with the rest obtained from reference TRBV30 and TRBJ2-5, is as follows: SQTIHQWPATLVQPVGSPLSLECTVEGTSNPNLYWYRQAAGRGLQLLFYSVGIGQISSEVPQNLSASRPQDRQFILSSKKLLLSDSGFYLCAWSTAGGSRTQYFGPGTRLLVL.